The clone carrying this TCR beta chain was observed many times. Its matching antigen is unknown. The entry originates in a study of T cell repertoires in cytomegalovirus infection. Study-level information: Public TCR beta signatures were indicative of both CMV infection and a matching HLA type.

TCRdb reprocessed the reads with MiXCR, giving one entry per CDR3 protein. The sample records around 300,000 distinct CDR3 sequences, over 7.5% being singletons. Study results and limitations: Cumulated frequencies of public TCR beta families served to identify carriers of CMV plus the relevant HLA.

Material: PBMCs. This clonotype was sampled from a human donor in good health (CMV status not recorded). Some clones in this sample may be carry-over from other donors' samples.

The CDR3 protein is CASSSFQQGYEQYF. CDR3 coding DNA: TGTGCCAGCAGTTCGTTCCAACAGGGCTACGAGCAGTACTTC. The chain links TRBV12-3 or TRBV12-4 to TRBJ2-7, with D possibly being TRBD1 (6 bases). Trimming stripped 4 bases from V and 3 bases from J, with 13 bases between. The CDR3 extends over 14 amino acids.